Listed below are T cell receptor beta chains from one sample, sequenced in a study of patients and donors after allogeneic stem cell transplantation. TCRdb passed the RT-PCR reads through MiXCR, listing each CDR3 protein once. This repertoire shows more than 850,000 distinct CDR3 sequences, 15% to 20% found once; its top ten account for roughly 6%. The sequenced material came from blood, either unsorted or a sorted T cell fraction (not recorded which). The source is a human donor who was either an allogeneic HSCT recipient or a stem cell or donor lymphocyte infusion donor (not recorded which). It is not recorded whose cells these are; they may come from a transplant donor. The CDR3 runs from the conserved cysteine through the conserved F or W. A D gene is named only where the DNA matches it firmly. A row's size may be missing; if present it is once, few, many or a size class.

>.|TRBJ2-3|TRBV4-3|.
CASSQGEAEITDTQYF
TGCGCCAGCAGCCAAGGTGAGGCGGAGATAACAGATACGCAGTATTTT
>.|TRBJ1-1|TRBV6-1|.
CASSRRPVGDTEAFF
TGTGCCAGCAGTCGACGACCGGTGGGGGACACTGAAGCTTTCTTT
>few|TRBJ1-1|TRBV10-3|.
CAISREPGHLNTEAFF
TGTGCCATCAGTAGAGAACCGGGACACTTGAACACTGAAGCTTTCTTT
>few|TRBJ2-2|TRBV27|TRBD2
CASVRIGTSEGGELFF
TGTGCCAGCGTAAGGATCGGGACTAGCGAGGGCGGGGAGCTGTTTTTT
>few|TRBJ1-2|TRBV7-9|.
CASSLGGGANYGYTF
TGTGCCAGCAGTTTAGGGGGGGGGGCTAACTATGGCTACACCTTC
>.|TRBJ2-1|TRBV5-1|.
CASSLNTAGHNEQFF
TGCGCCAGCAGCTTGAACACCGCAGGGCACAATGAGCAGTTCTTC
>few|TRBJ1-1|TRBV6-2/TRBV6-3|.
CATIPGGSAEAFF
TGTGCCACCATACCCGGAGGGTCGGCTGAAGCTTTCTTT
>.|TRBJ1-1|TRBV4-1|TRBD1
CASSQGTGENTEAFF
TGCGCCAGCAGCCAAGGGACAGGGGAGAACACTGAAGCTTTCTTT
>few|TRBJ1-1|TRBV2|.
CASSTGKMNTEAFF
TGTGCCAGCAGTACAGGGAAGATGAACACTGAAGCTTTCTTT
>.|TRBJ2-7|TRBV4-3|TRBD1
CASSQVDRGGSYEQYF
TGCGCCAGCAGCCAAGTTGACAGGGGGGGCTCCTACGAGCAGTACTTC